A selection of T cell receptor beta chains follows, all from one sample in a study of cytomegalovirus exposure and HLA in healthy donors. Profiling relied on immunoSEQ multiplex PCR, and the TCRdb table lists in-frame clones only, not all of them. The table records over 150,000 clones, approximately 71% of them present only once. Source material: PBMCs. The receptors were gathered from a male donor in good health and CMV-seronegative. The conserved cysteine and the conserved F or W are not part of the CDR3 here.

J | V | CDR3
TRBJ2-1 | TRBV5-1 | ASKLQGSSYNEQF
TRBJ2-7 | TRBV7-9 | ASSAPVRYEQY
TRBJ2-2 | TRBV18 | ASSPLQGNTGELF
TRBJ2-5 | TRBV6-1 | ASSADRVRETQY
TRBJ2-4 | TRBV30 | AWSVGSGDRIQY
TRBJ2-1 | TRBV7-2 | ASSAGQGVTSEQF
TRBJ1-1 | TRBV10-3 | ATQGEWTEAF
TRBJ2-7 | TRBV7-9 | ASSSGLAGNEQY
TRBJ2-5 | TRBV5-6 | ASRTGSPETQY
TRBJ2-7 | TRBV7-3 | ASSLIAESSYEQY
TRBJ2-2 | TRBV5-4 | ASSFGIAGTDTGELF
TRBJ1-6 | TRBV30 | AWVRDSHNSPLH
TRBJ2-3 | TRBV19 | ASSTSGEADTQY
TRBJ2-2 | TRBV2 | AGARDTNTGELF
TRBJ2-1 | TRBV13 | ASSLVAGGFEQF
TRBJ1-1 | TRBV30 | AWEDRRTEAF
TRBJ2-2 | TRBV5-1 | ASSPGAGAVNTGELF
TRBJ2-3 | TRBV28 | ASSPPGGMSSTDTQY
TRBJ1-2 | TRBV2 | ASLGQGYGYT
TRBJ1-5 | TRBV7-9 | ASSLGGQGNQPQH
TRBJ2-1 | TRBV5-6 | ASSIRRLIADNNEQF
TRBJ2-5 | TRBV2 | ASFEMAGPNRQY
TRBJ1-1 | TRBV10-3 | AIRGQNTEAF
TRBJ2-3 | TRBV6-5 | ASSYFQTRGTQY
TRBJ1-2 | TRBV5-1 | ASSLPAGGSHT
TRBJ2-1 | TRBV10-3 | AINSGGSYNEQF
TRBJ2-1 | TRBV7-2 | ASSLAVTSGLNEQF
TRBJ2-3 | TRBV18 | ASSLAGGPKDTQY
TRBJ2-4 | TRBV28 | ASMGGLAKNIQY
TRBJ2-2 | TRBV4-3 | ASSQDPGGSTGELF
TRBJ2-4 | TRBV28 | ASSKVGSERGIQY
TRBJ2-7 | TRBV6-5 | ASSLGQRYEQY
TRBJ1-6 | TRBV6-5 | ASSPTGVTLH
- | TRBV6-5 | ASSYVAGPSPYEQY
TRBJ2-5 | TRBV5-6 | ASSLSRGQETQY
TRBJ2-2 | TRBV7-9 | ASSPPGTGMAGELF
TRBJ2-1 | TRBV15 | ATSRLAGGRDEQF
TRBJ1-1 | TRBV28 | ASTRGEAF
TRBJ2-2 | TRBV6-1 | ASYSGNTGELF
TRBJ2-1 | TRBV27 | ASSYGGGKQF
TRBJ2-7 | TRBV28 | ASRRGLSDYEQY
TRBJ2-7 | TRBV7-9 | ASSSLTSNYEQY
TRBJ2-7 | TRBV29-1 | SVQETGTEQY
TRBJ1-5 | TRBV6-4 | ASSESRGQPQH
TRBJ1-3 | TRBV6-5 | ASINSGQAANTIY
TRBJ2-1 | TRBV7-9 | ASRYAVAGGNNEQF
TRBJ1-1 | TRBV7-9 | ASSLQGGGTEAF
TRBJ2-1 | TRBV4-2 | ASSQGDSGGYNEQF
TRBJ1-5 | TRBV6-5 | ASSYLGEVSQPQH
TRBJ2-1 | TRBV27 | ASNPDRGKGDEQF
TRBJ1-2 | TRBV27 | ASRDTANYGYT
TRBJ2-2 | TRBV5-1 | ASSLAHRADTGELF
TRBJ1-5 | TRBV4-1 | ASSPQGDLNQPQH
TRBJ2-7 | TRBV2 | ASSEIETTYEQY
TRBJ2-1 | TRBV5-5 | ASSSTGAGYNEQF
TRBJ2-3 | TRBV5-1 | ASSPGQGAMADTQY
TRBJ1-2 | TRBV5-1 | ASSIRQGSWDGYT
TRBJ2-1 | TRBV2 | ASKQWGDSEQF
TRBJ2-7 | TRBV2 | ASRQFYEQY
TRBJ2-1 | TRBV4-2 | ASSQEFEVRRNEQF